These 7 T cell receptor beta chains originate from one sample sequenced in a study of T cell responses to AZD1222 COVID-19 vaccine (dated by TCRdb to the early 2020s). This sample's time point label indicates: about 28 days (+/-7) after the second vaccine dose. The library was made by the immunoSEQ multiplex PCR assay. TCRdb mirrors the immuneACCESS table, restricted to in-frame sequences. Some clones are absent from its copies; in checked studies, under half trace to an unresolved V gene, and the reason for the others is unknown. This sample holds under 95,000 clones; 70% to 90% were observed only once. The ten largest clonotypes hold around a tenth of the sample. Sequencing was performed on peripheral blood, taken 28 days after the second AZD1222 dose. These receptors all come from an adult who received the AZD1222 COVID-19 vaccine.

The chain is built from TRBV30 and TRBJ1-1, with TRBD1 matching 7 bases. From germline, CDR1 is GTSNPN and CDR2 SVGIG (reference sequence). The CDR3 totals 13 residues. Losses at the gene ends were 1 base for V and 4 bases for J; bases not matched to a gene: 3. The CDR3 nucleotides are TGTGCCTGGAGTGCCGCAGGGGGCACTGAAGCTTTCTTT. This gives the protein CAWSAAGGTEAFF.

The gene calls are TRBV5-1 and TRBJ2-1, with D tentatively TRBD2 (6 bases). The CDR3 is 15 amino acids. Trimming stripped 0 bases from V and 7 bases from J, with 14 bases between. Looked up from germline, CDR1 is SGHRS and CDR2 is YFSETQ. The CDR3 nucleotides are TGCGCCAGCAGCTTGGGGTTGACGGAGGGGAATGAGCAGTTCTTC. It encodes CASSLGLTEGNEQFF.

This chain joins TRBV9 and TRBJ1-2; tentative D call: TRBD1 (6 bases). Trimming removed 0 bases at V and 1 base at J, with 22 bases between. CDR1 SGDLS and CDR2 YYNGEE come from the germline V gene. The CDR3 totals 19 residues. The CDR3 region is CASSVATKGVPGFNYGYTF. The CDR3 bases are TGTGCCAGCAGCGTAGCTACGAAGGGGGTTCCCGGCTTTAACTATGGCTACACCTTC.

The CDR3 here is CASSYSGESKNIQYF. CDR3 bases: TGTGCCAGCAGTTACAGTGGGGAATCCAAAAACATTCAGTACTTC. The J gene is TRBJ2-4, the V gene TRBV6-2 or TRBV6-3; D remains ambiguous. Germline values: CDR1 MNHEY, CDR2 SVGEGT. The CDR3 totals 15 residues. Trimming left V 2 bases short and J 2 bases short, with 10 bases between.

V gene TRBV6-7 combines with J gene TRBJ1-5, with TRBD1 as a possible D gene (5 bases). TRBV6-7 is identified as an open reading frame with a role that is uncertain. V shed 6 bases and J shed 0 bases, with 18 bases lying between them. The CDR3 contains 17 residues. CDR3 DNA sequence: TGTGCCAGCAGGACCCGTAGGACGGGGGATAGCAATCAGCCCCAGCATTTT. Translating gives CASRTRRTGDSNQPQHF.

This clone was detected a few times. The rearrangement uses TRBV4-3 and TRBJ2-5; D call uncertain. V lost 4 bases to trimming and J lost 1 base, with 7 bases between them. The CDR3 runs 13 residues. The germline gives CDR1 LGHNA, CDR2 YSLEER. For the CDR3, the DNA is TGCGCCAGCAGCCGCGACTTCCAAGAGACCCAGTACTTC. Amino acid sequence: CASSRDFQETQYF.

The chain employs TRBV11-3 and TRBJ2-3, with D maybe TRBD2 (7 bases). Germline CDR1 is SGHNT and CDR2 is YENEEA. The V end lost 5 bases, the J end lost 1 base, and 10 bases lay between the germline ends. The CDR3 covers 14 residues. In nucleotides, the CDR3 is TGTGCCAGCAGCAAAGGGGGGGGCACAGATACGCAGTATTTT. Translated, it gives CASSKGGGTDTQYF.